The 27 T cell receptor beta chains given below trace back to one sample, sequenced in a study of T-cell memory formation after mild COVID-19. Via MiXCR, TCRdb re-called the 5' RACE reads, giving one row per CDR3 protein. The sample has about 100,000 distinct CDR3 sequences, 15% to 20% seen once; the top ten hold 5% to 7%. What was sequenced was PBMCs or a T cell subset sorted from them (not recorded which). These receptors were obtained from a man between 18 and 35 years old who had mild COVID-19 (a few samples of this study predate the infection). Cell type and time point are not known.

This chain links TRBV11-3 with TRBJ2-3, with 7 bases identical to TRBD1. Germline CDR1 SGHNT, CDR2 YENEEA. The CDR3 sequence is 15 residues long. V trimming: 3 bases; J trimming: 4 bases; junction bases outside the gene matches: 7. The CDR3: CASSFKGAMADTQYF. The CDR3 bases are TGTGCCAGCAGCTTCAAGGGGGCAATGGCAGATACGCAGTATTTT.

This clonotype was seen many times. This chain links TRBV9 with TRBJ2-1; 10 bases fit TRBD2. The CDR3 extends over 16 amino acids. Trimming removed 0 bases from V and 8 bases from J; junction bases left unmatched: 8. Germline-derived CDR1 and CDR2 are SGDLS and YYNGEE. Here the CDR3 DNA reads TGTGCCAGCAGCGTAGCTGGTAGCGGGGGGAGCGATGAGCAGTTCTTC. Its translation: CASSVAGSGGSDEQFF.

The chain links TRBV7-9 to TRBJ2-7; TRBD1 aligns across 7 bases. This CDR3 has 13 residues. Germline V lookup: CDR1 SEHNR, CDR2 FQNEAQ (reference sequence). J was trimmed by 3 bases and V by 6 bases; bases with no gene match: 5. This CDR3 reads CASRGTENYEQYF. The CDR3 DNA reads TGTGCCAGCAGGGGGACAGAAAACTACGAGCAGTACTTC.

Note on this clonotype: Germline and junction disagree at one end, which may indicate a read error. The chain uses TRBV12-3 or TRBV12-4 and TRBJ1-1, with D perhaps matching TRBD1 (6 bases). There are 13 residues in the CDR3. The DNA for the CDR3 is TGTGACAGCAGTTTAGGGCGGGGGGCTAAAGCTTTCTTT. Translating it yields CDSSLGRGAKAFF.

The table lists this clonotype with a few counts. The rearrangement uses TRBV6-5 and TRBJ2-7, with 7 bases matching TRBD2. V dropped 0 bases and J dropped 6; count of bases not matched to a gene: 11. This CDR3 spans 16 amino acids. Germline V lookup: CDR1 MNHEY, CDR2 SVGAGI. CDR3 sequence (DNA): TGTGCCAGCAGTTACTCCTCACGGAGGGAGGGCCGCGAGCAGTACTTC. Translation: CASSYSSRREGREQYF.

V and J are TRBV5-1 and TRBJ2-5, with 8 nucleotides matching TRBD1. Germline assignment: CDR1 SGHRS and CDR2 YFSETQ. With V trimmed by 2 bases and J by 4 bases, 1 base remained unmatched. This CDR3 comprises 13 residues. The CDR3 is CASSFRGPETQYF. CDR3 nucleotide sequence: TGCGCCAGCAGCTTCAGGGGGCCAGAGACCCAGTACTTC.

This clonotype was counted only a few times. The rearrangement joins TRBV7-6 to TRBJ2-7, with 7 bases fitting TRBD1. V was clipped by 4 bases and J by 0 bases; unmatched bases: 6. The CDR3 runs 15 residues. Germline V gene lookup returns CDR1 SGHVS and CDR2 FNYEAQ. The CDR3 DNA reads as TGTGCCAGCAGCTCCAGGGACAGCTCCTCCTACGAGCAGTACTTC. Translating gives CASSSRDSSSYEQYF.

This clonotype was counted at least ten times. This chain connects TRBV4-3 to TRBJ2-2; no clear D. CDR1 LGHNA and CDR2 YSLEER come from the germline V gene. V lost 4 bases and J 4 bases, leaving 16 bases between the germline ends. The CDR3 is 16 amino acids. The CDR3 coding sequence is TGCGCCAGCAGCCCCCGTCACCCAGCGCCCACCGGGGAGCTGTTTTTT. Protein sequence: CASSPRHPAPTGELFF.

The chain joins TRBV12-3 or TRBV12-4 to TRBJ2-4; D is unclear. This CDR3 has 13 amino acids. Trimming stripped 4 bases from V and 0 bases from J, with 4 bases between. The DNA for the CDR3 is TGTGCCAGCAGTTCAACAGCCAAAAACATTCAGTACTTC. Its translation is CASSSTAKNIQYF.

The chain links TRBV3-1 to TRBJ2-3; D gene uncertain. This CDR3 has 15 residues. Germline loops: CDR1 LGHDT, CDR2 YNNKEL (reference sequence). The germline V and J ends were trimmed by 0 bases and 3 bases, with 10 bases remaining between them. The CDR3 here is CASSQDGKETDTQYF. The CDR3 DNA sequence: TGTGCCAGCAGCCAAGATGGGAAGGAGACAGATACGCAGTATTTT.

The chain has TRBV5-5 and TRBJ1-5; D might be TRBD1 (6 bases). V was pared by 2 bases and J by 0 bases, with 12 bases between. CDR3 length: 16 amino acids. The germline V gene encodes CDR1 SGHKS and CDR2 YYEKEE (reference sequence). The CDR3 loop reads CASSLQGGGSNQPQHF. CDR3 sequence (DNA): TGTGCCAGCAGCTTACAGGGTGGGGGTAGCAATCAGCCCCAGCATTTT.

This chain links TRBV5-1 with TRBJ2-1; 7 nucleotides line up with TRBD2. Germline V gives CDR1 SGHRS, CDR2 YFSETQ. The CDR3 extends over 12 amino acids. The junction had 0 bases not matched to a gene; V was cut back by 3 bases and J by 6 bases. CDR3 bases: TGCGCCAGCAGCTGGACTAGCAATGAGCAGTTCTTC. Translation: CASSWTSNEQFF.

This clonotype appeared many times. The chain couples TRBV18 to TRBJ2-7; 7 bases align to TRBD2. The germline V gene encodes CDR1 KGHSH and CDR2 LQKENI. This CDR3 has 14 amino acids. With 3 bases clipped from V and 7 bases from J, the junction kept 9 bases outside the gene matches. CDR3 protein: CASSPGGEGYEQYV. CDR3 in DNA: TGTGCCAGCTCACCGGGAGGGGAGGGATATGAGCAGTACGTC.

DNA for the CDR3: TGCAGTGCGATCCAGACTAGCGGGGGGATTGAGCAGTTCTTC. Protein: CSAIQTSGGIEQFF. This chain connects TRBV20-1 to TRBJ2-1, with 13 bases fitting TRBD2. The CDR3 extends over 14 amino acids. Trimming at V came to 6 bases and at J to 9 bases, leaving 8 bases not matched to a gene. Germline-derived CDR1 and CDR2 are DFQATT and SNEGSKA (reference sequence).

The rearrangement joins TRBV5-4 to TRBJ2-3, with D possibly matching TRBD1 (5 bases). The CDR3 spans 16 residues. Trimming took 0 bases from V and 0 from J, leaving 11 bases between them. The germline V gene encodes CDR1 SGHNT and CDR2 YYREEE (reference sequence). This CDR3 is CASSLGGLQSTDTQYF. CDR3 nucleotide sequence: TGTGCCAGCAGCTTGGGGGGCCTGCAAAGCACAGATACGCAGTATTTT.

This clonotype was observed a few times. The chain recombines TRBV7-7 with TRBJ2-1, with D possibly TRBD2 on 6 matching bases. Germline V CDR1 and CDR2: SSHAT, FNYEAQ (reference sequence). The CDR3 is made up of 13 amino acids. Trimming took off 4 bases at V and 10 bases at J, with 14 bases between the two ends. The CDR3 DNA reads as TGTGCCAGCAGCTCGGACGCGGGGAGGGAGCAGTTCTTC. Its protein is CASSSDAGREQFF.

The genes are TRBV4-3 and TRBJ1-4; TRBD1 agrees at 8 bases. This CDR3 comprises 19 residues. Germline CDR1 is LGHNA and CDR2 is YSLEER. V was pared by 1 base and J by 5 bases, with 15 bases of the junction left unmatched. The CDR3 DNA is TGCGCCAGCAGCCAAGCTCCGACTCGCAGGGGGCGGTTCAATGAAAAACTGTTTTTT. Amino acid sequence: CASSQAPTRRGRFNEKLFF.

This clonotype was counted a few times. This sequence joins TRBV7-6 and TRBJ1-1; D gene unclear. CDR3 size: 15 residues. Germline V lookup: CDR1 SGHVS, CDR2 FNYEAQ. Trimming stripped 0 bases from V and 3 bases from J, with 11 bases between. In DNA, the CDR3 is TGTGCCAGCAGCTTAGCGGTAGGGCCGGACACTGAAGCTTTCTTT. Amino acids: CASSLAVGPDTEAFF.

This chain uses TRBV29-1 with TRBJ2-3; D not certain. The germline gives CDR1 SQVTM, CDR2 ANQGSEA. This CDR3 spans 13 amino acids. The germline V and J ends were trimmed by 0 bases and 0 bases, with 4 bases remaining between them. Written as DNA, the CDR3 is TGCAGCGTTGAAGATTGGAGCACAGATACGCAGTATTTT. This sequence encodes CSVEDWSTDTQYF.

This clonotype was observed a few times. As DNA, the CDR3 is TGTGCCAGCAGCTCCCTCGTTCACTACACCTTC. It encodes CASSSLVHYTF. V and J are TRBV11-2 and TRBJ1-2; unclear D gene. V lost 4 bases, J lost 10 bases, and 10 bases lay in between. Per germline, CDR1 SGHAT and CDR2 FQNNGV. CDR3 length: 11 residues.

In its sample, this clonotype was seen a few times. The V and J genes are TRBV7-8 and TRBJ2-5; 10 positions agree with TRBD1. The CDR3 sequence is 14 residues long. The trim removed 5 bases at V and 6 bases at J, leaving 6 bases unmatched. Germline CDR1 SGHVS, CDR2 FQNEAQ. The CDR3 DNA reads TGTGCCAGCAGCCTGAGGGACAGGGGTAAGACCCAGTACTTC. This codes for CASSLRDRGKTQYF.

The V call is TRBV20-1, the J call TRBJ2-2, with D possibly matching TRBD2 (6 bases). The CDR3 loop spans 13 amino acids. The V gene lost 8 bases and the J gene lost 1 base, with 11 bases spanning the gap. Germline CDR1 reads DFQATT; CDR2 reads SNEGSKA (reference sequence). The CDR3 bases are TGCAGTCTCTTGGGAGGGAACACCGGGGAGCTGTTTTTT. It encodes CSLLGGNTGELFF.

This clonotype showed up just a few times. This rearrangement joins TRBV24-1 to TRBJ1-1; D is unresolved. CDR1 is KGHDR and CDR2 is SFDVKD in the germline V gene. V was cut by 0 bases and J by 6 bases, with 4 bases left in between. This CDR3 comprises 12 residues. CDR3 loop: CATSDLRSEAFF. The CDR3 DNA reads as TGTGCCACCAGTGATTTGCGATCTGAAGCTTTCTTT.

This clonotype came up a few times. The gene calls are TRBV6-2 or TRBV6-3 and TRBJ2-2; possible D gene TRBD1, 5 bases. CDR1 MNHEY and CDR2 SVGEGT come from the germline V gene. V dropped 9 bases and J dropped 2 bases, with 19 bases sitting between them. The CDR3 covers 16 residues. The CDR3 protein is CASYPWGGFNTGELFF. DNA of the CDR3: TGTGCCAGTTACCCCTGGGGCGGCTTTAACACCGGGGAGCTGTTTTTT.

This chain joins TRBV7-9 and TRBJ2-5; 10 nucleotides line up with TRBD2. J gave up 4 bases and V 2 bases, and 7 bases lay outside the gene matches. The CDR3 length is 16 residues. Germline lookup yields CDR1 SEHNR and CDR2 FQNEAQ (reference sequence). The CDR3 bases are TGTGCCAGCAGCTTACGTGCTAGCGGGGGCCGAGAGACCCAGTACTTC. This sequence encodes CASSLRASGGRETQYF.

This clonotype came up a few times. The chain uses TRBV15 and TRBJ2-7; 7 nucleotides match TRBD1. The J segment lost 1 base and the V segment lost 3 bases, leaving 6 bases of the junction unmatched. The CDR3 is 15 residues long. Germline V gene sequence: CDR1 LNHNV, CDR2 YYDKDF (reference sequence). The CDR3 spells CATSSGTVPSYEQYF. The DNA for the CDR3 is TGTGCCACCAGCAGCGGGACAGTTCCTTCCTACGAGCAGTACTTC. The whole variable domain, filled in from reference TRBV15 and TRBJ2-7, reads DAMVIQNPRYQVTQFGKPVTLSCSQTLNHNVMYWYQQKSSQAPKLLFHYYDKDFNNEADTPDNFQSRRPNTSFCFLDIRSPGLGDTAMYLCATSSGTVPSYEQYFGPGTRLTVT.

The V gene is TRBV11-3, the J gene TRBJ2-1; D is unclear. V lost 4 bases and J 0 bases, leaving 13 bases between the germline ends. From germline, CDR1 is SGHNT and CDR2 YENEEA. CDR3 length: 16 amino acids. CDR3 sequence: CASSSLHASSYNEQFF. CDR3 sequence (DNA): TGTGCCAGCAGCTCCTTACACGCTAGCTCCTACAATGAGCAGTTCTTC.